Listed here are 7 T cell receptor beta chains from one sample, sequenced in a study of shared clonotypes between healthy human individuals. Clones were read by immunoSEQ multiplex PCR, and TCRdb kept only the in-frame ones, dropping some. The sample carries roughly 2.5 million clones, 90% to 95% recorded once. The specimen sequenced was naive CD4+ T cells sorted from blood. Indicated subset: CD45RA+ positively selected. The receptors shown here come from a man between 18 and 29 years old in good health.

The chain uses TRBV9 and TRBJ2-7; possibly TRBD2 for D (6 bases). Germline V gene data show CDR1 as SGDLS and CDR2 as YYNGEE. CDR3 length: 17 amino acids. Deletions cut 0 bases from V and 2 bases from J, with 18 bases between. CDR3 sequence reads: CASSVGDGRDPPYEQYF. CDR3 bases: TGTGCCAGCAGCGTAGGAGATGGGCGGGATCCCCCCTACGAGCAGTACTTC.

The V call is TRBV7-2, the J call TRBJ2-5; D is ambiguous. Germline assignment: CDR1 SGHTA and CDR2 FQGNSA. CDR3 length: 12 amino acids. V shed 1 base and J shed 4 bases, with 4 bases lying between them. CDR3 in DNA: TGTGCCAGCAGCTTAGTAATAGAGACCCAGTACTTC. Its translation is CASSLVIETQYF.

CDR3 sequence: CASSLDPLPYEQYF. CDR3 bases: TGCGCCAGCAGCTTGGATCCACTCCCCTACGAGCAGTACTTC. The genes are TRBV5-1 and TRBJ2-7; D unresolved. Germline-derived CDR1 and CDR2 are SGHRS and YFSETQ. CDR3 length: 14 residues. V lost 0 bases and J 2 bases, leaving 9 bases between the germline ends.

This clone was seen only a few times. Other DNA sequences in this specimen translate into the identical CDR3. The chain couples TRBV9 to TRBJ2-2; 7 bases map to TRBD1. V gave up 1 base and J gave up 1 base; unmatched junction bases: 1. The germline V gene encodes CDR1 SGDLS and CDR2 YYNGEE. The CDR3 sequence is 15 residues long. Here the CDR3 DNA reads TGTGCCAGCAGCGTAAGGACAGGGAACACCGGGGAGCTGTTTTTT. Translation: CASSVRTGNTGELFF.

The V gene is TRBV18, the J gene TRBJ1-2, with D possibly matching TRBD1 (5 bases). Trimming pared 5 bases from V and 4 bases from J, leaving 17 bases between. The length of the CDR3 is 15 residues. Germline V gives CDR1 KGHSH, CDR2 LQKENI. The CDR3 region is CASSTAETESYGYTF. CDR3 nucleotides: TGTGCCAGCTCAACGGCTGAGACAGAGAGCTATGGCTACACCTTC.

The rearrangement joins TRBV28 to TRBJ1-4, with D uncertain. The CDR3 has 15 amino acids. Trimming removed 5 bases from V and 6 bases from J, with 16 bases in between. Germline lookup yields CDR1 MDHEN and CDR2 SYDVKM. The CDR3 is CASSPALGKDEKLFF. Written as DNA, the CDR3 is TGTGCCAGCAGTCCCGCTTTAGGGAAGGATGAAAAACTGTTTTTT.

The V and J genes are TRBV19 and TRBJ1-5, with D maybe TRBD1 (5 bases). The CDR3 is made up of 14 amino acids. Germline CDR1 reads LNHDA; CDR2 reads SQIVND (reference sequence). Trimming removed 7 bases at V and 10 bases at J, with 20 bases between. CDR3 DNA sequence: TGTGCCAGTATTGATCCGGGACGGGAGATCCCCCAGCATTTT. This translates into CASIDPGREIPQHF. The full variable domain, rest sourced from reference TRBV19 and TRBJ1-5, is DGGITQSPKYLFRKEGQNVTLSCEQNLNHDAMYWYRQDPGQGLRLIYYSQIVNDFQKGDIAEGYSVSREKKESFPLTVTSAQKNPTAFYLCASIDPGREIPQHFGDGTRLSIL.